The 27 T cell receptor beta chains presented below share a single source sample, sequenced in a study of blood T cells in healthy people across ages. The second PCR ran about 6 to 11 cycles with a sample-barcoded 5' primer and J-beta primers. TCRdb processed the 5' RACE reads anew with MiXCR; each CDR3 protein has one entry. The sample records 1 million or so distinct CDR3 sequences, 45% being singletons. Sequencing input: blood. These receptors all come from a woman aged 55-69 years in good health.

This clonotype came up many times. The rearrangement joins TRBV9 to TRBJ2-7, with D perhaps given as TRBD1 or TRBD2 (5 bases each). The ends were cut back, 0 bases at V and 0 bases at J, with 10 bases in the middle. This CDR3 spans 15 amino acids. Germline CDR1 SGDLS, CDR2 YYNGEE. CDR3 loop: CASSVEGDSSYEQYF. As DNA, the CDR3 is TGTGCCAGCAGCGTAGAGGGAGACAGCTCCTACGAGCAGTACTTC. Filled out from reference TRBV9 and TRBJ2-7, the complete variable domain reads DSGVTQTPKHLITATGQRVTLRCSPRSGDLSVYWYQQSLDQGLQFLIQYYNGEERAKGNILERFSAQQFPDLHSELNLSSLELGDSALYFCASSVEGDSSYEQYFGPGTRLTVT.

This clonotype has a count of ten or more. At one end the junction does not follow the germline gene, possibly because of a read error. The CDR3 is CASSLAGGRNEQFF. CDR3 nucleotides: TGTGCCAGCAGTTTAGCGGGAGGGCGAAATGAGCAGTTCTTC. The chain combines TRBV5-1 with TRBJ2-1, with 11 bases aligning to TRBD2. The CDR3 loop spans 14 amino acids. Per germline, CDR1 SGHRS and CDR2 YFSETQ.

This clonotype occurred many times. Written as DNA, the CDR3 is TGCGCCAGCACCGGGACAGGGTCAACGAATGTTCAGTACTTC. As protein: CASTGTGSTNVQYF. The V call is TRBV4-1, the J call TRBJ2-4; 9 positions agree with TRBD1. Germline V lookup: CDR1 MGHRA, CDR2 YSYEKL. V shed 7 bases, J shed 11 bases, and the junction held 12 bases outside the gene matches. The CDR3 is 14 amino acids.

This clonotype has only a few counts. The chain is built from TRBV9 and TRBJ2-3, with TRBD2 matching over 7 bases. The germline V gene encodes CDR1 SGDLS and CDR2 YYNGEE. The junction had 4 bases not matched to a gene; V was cut back by 0 bases and J by 3 bases. This CDR3 has 15 residues. CDR3 protein: CASSVARGETDTQYF. The DNA for the CDR3 is TGTGCCAGCAGCGTAGCTCGGGGGGAGACAGATACGCAGTATTTT.

The gene calls are TRBV4-1 and TRBJ2-4; D ambiguous. The end of the DNA fits TRBJ2-7 better, so the J call may be wrong. The CDR3 loop spans 14 amino acids. Germline CDR1 is MGHRA and CDR2 is YSYEKL. CDR3 loop: CASSQQQNLYEQYF. Here the CDR3 DNA reads TGCGCCAGCAGCCAACAACAGAACCTCTACGAGCAGTACTTC.

The chain employs TRBV28 and TRBJ2-5; 7 bases line up with TRBD1. V shed 8 bases, J shed 5 bases, and the junction held 23 bases outside the gene matches. Germline V CDR1 and CDR2: MDHEN, SYDVKM. The CDR3 runs 18 residues. CDR3 bases: TGTGCCAGCCCTCCTAGTTGGTTTGGACAGGCCACAGGGGAGACCCAGTACTTC. Its translation is CASPPSWFGQATGETQYF.

CDR3: CSASSAGRASPLHF. The CDR3 region has the DNA TGCAGTGCTAGTAGTGCGGGTAGAGCTTCACCCCTCCACTTT. The chain has TRBV20-1 and TRBJ1-6; D remains unclear. This CDR3 contains 14 residues. V lost 3 bases and J 9 bases, leaving 15 bases between the germline ends. From germline, CDR1 is DFQATT and CDR2 SNEGSKA (reference sequence).

The chain couples TRBV6-6 to TRBJ1-2; D is perhaps TRBD1 (6 bases). Trimming cost V 6 bases and J 5 bases, with 19 bases left between them. The CDR3 sequence is 15 residues long. Germline values: CDR1 MNHNY, CDR2 SVGAGI (reference sequence). The CDR3 DNA reads TGTGCCAGCAGCCAGAACAGGGAGGGTCCATATGGCTACACCTTC. Protein sequence: CASSQNREGPYGYTF.

This clonotype was observed many times. The V gene is TRBV7-2, the J gene TRBJ2-3, with D possibly TRBD2 on 5 matching bases. The CDR3 runs to 14 residues. The V gene's germline CDR1 is SGHTA and CDR2 FQGNSA. Trimming stripped 5 bases from V and 4 bases from J, with 13 bases between. The CDR3 DNA reads TGTGCCAGCAGCCAAACTCGAGCGGCAGATACGCAGTATTTT. This sequence encodes CASSQTRAADTQYF.

This chain joins TRBV7-6 and TRBJ1-6; D perhaps matches TRBD1 (6 bases). Germline V lookup: CDR1 SGHVS, CDR2 FNYEAQ. The CDR3 contains 13 residues. The V gene lost 4 bases and the J gene lost 7 bases, with 8 bases spanning the gap. The CDR3 region is CASSSQGNSPLHF. The CDR3 nucleotides are TGTGCCAGCAGCTCTCAGGGGAATTCACCCCTCCACTTT.

V is TRBV5-1 and J is TRBJ2-7; D may be TRBD1 (6 bases). The end of the DNA is better explained by TRBJ2-1, so the J call may be wrong. From germline, CDR1 is SGHRS and CDR2 YFSETQ. The CDR3 is 12 residues long. CDR3 region: CASSRGSYEQFF. CDR3 sequence (DNA): TGCGCCAGCAGTAGGGGGAGCTATGAGCAGTTCTTC.

This clonotype was seen at least ten times. The V call is TRBV4-1, the J call TRBJ2-7; D possibly uses TRBD1 or TRBD2 (5 bases each). V lost 1 base and J lost 2, with 12 bases in between. The CDR3 length is 15 residues. CDR1 and CDR2 from the germline V gene are MGHRA and YSYEKL. The CDR3 sequence: CASSQAGTGAYEQYF. Written as DNA, the CDR3 is TGCGCCAGCAGCCAAGCCGGGACCGGCGCCTACGAGCAGTACTTC.

This clonotype has just one count. The V gene is TRBV5-6, the J gene TRBJ2-1; TRBD2 matches 7 bases. V dropped 4 bases and J dropped 0; count of bases not matched to a gene: 13. This CDR3 comprises 18 residues. The germline CDR1 and CDR2 sequences are SGHDT and YYEEEE. CDR3 residues: CASSLAGRRDYSYNEQFF. Written as DNA, the CDR3 is TGTGCCAGCAGCCTCGCGGGGCGGCGGGACTACTCCTACAATGAGCAGTTCTTC. Supplemented by reference TRBV5-6 and TRBJ2-1, the full variable domain reads DAGVTQSPTHLIKTRGQQVTLRCSPKSGHDTVSWYQQALGQGPQFIFQYYEEEERQRGNFPDRFSGHQFPNYSSELNVNALLLGDSALYLCASSLAGRRDYSYNEQFFGPGTRLTVL.

The chain employs TRBV6-1 and TRBJ2-2, with 7 bases fitting TRBD2. CDR1 and CDR2 (germline): MNHNS, SASEGT. V trimming: 4 bases; J trimming: 5 bases; junction bases outside the gene matches: 7. This CDR3 comprises 15 residues. CDR3 nucleotide sequence: TGTGCCAGCAGTGCGGGACTAACCTTGACCGGGGAGCTGTTTTTT. This translates into CASSAGLTLTGELFF.

This clonotype has ten or more counts. The rearrangement uses TRBV27 and TRBJ2-3; 10 bases are shared with TRBD2. Germline loops: CDR1 MNHEY, CDR2 SMNVEV (reference sequence). This CDR3 is 15 amino acids long. The trim removed 6 bases at V and 2 bases at J, leaving 5 bases unmatched. The CDR3 DNA follows: TGTGCCAGCAGATCCAGCGGGAGGGACACAGATACGCAGTATTTT. It encodes CASRSSGRDTDTQYF.

This sequence joins TRBV12-3 or TRBV12-4 and TRBJ1-2, with D tentatively TRBD1 (6 bases). CDR3 length equals 12 residues. V was cut by 6 bases and J by 8 bases, with 13 bases left in between. CDR3 DNA: TGTGCCAGCAGCTCCGGACAGAGCGGCTACACCTTC. Encoded protein: CASSSGQSGYTF.

The chain has TRBV20-1 and TRBJ1-1, with D possibly TRBD1 on 5 matching bases. This CDR3 has 13 amino acids. Per the germline V gene, CDR1 is DFQATT and CDR2 is SNEGSKA (reference sequence). Trimming took 6 bases from V and 4 from J, leaving 15 bases between them. The DNA for the CDR3 is TGCAGTGCCTTAATGGGGGGAGGCACTGAAGCTTTCTTT. Its translation: CSALMGGGTEAFF.

This clonotype appeared a few times. The J gene is TRBJ2-1, the V gene TRBV20-1; possibly TRBD1 for D (6 bases). V lost 3 bases and J lost 3, with 12 bases in between. CDR1 and CDR2 from the germline V gene are DFQATT and SNEGSKA (reference sequence). There are 14 residues in the CDR3. The CDR3 loop is CSARGAGRYNEQFF. CDR3 in DNA: TGCAGTGCTAGGGGGGCGGGCCGCTACAATGAGCAGTTCTTC.

This clonotype came up many times. This chain connects TRBV12-3 or TRBV12-4 to TRBJ1-2; the D gene is possibly TRBD1 (6 bases). V was pared by 8 bases and J by 5 bases, with 12 bases between. The CDR3 sequence is 12 residues long. CDR3 protein: CASSQGGYGYTF. The CDR3 DNA sequence: TGTGCCAGCTCTCAAGGGGGGTATGGCTACACCTTC.

The chain has TRBV20-1 and TRBJ2-1, with TRBD1 matching 10 bases. Per the germline V gene, CDR1 is DFQATT and CDR2 is SNEGSKA (reference sequence). This CDR3 spans 14 amino acids. The V segment lost 2 bases and the J segment 6 bases; nucleotides outside the gene matches: 4. This CDR3 is CSARKGQGSNEQFF. The CDR3 bases are TGCAGTGCTAGAAAGGGACAGGGGAGCAATGAGCAGTTCTTC.

This clonotype has at least ten counts. The chain has TRBV29-1 and TRBJ2-7; possibly TRBD1 for D (6 bases). CDR1 and CDR2 (germline): SQVTM, ANQGSEA. The V gene lost 5 bases and the J gene lost 5 bases, with 25 bases spanning the gap. CDR3 length equals 16 residues. CDR3 nucleotides: TGCAGCGTTATGAGAAGTGGGGACAAGGGTTACAACGAGCAGTACTTC. Translating gives CSVMRSGDKGYNEQYF.

V gene TRBV7-7 combines with J gene TRBJ2-1, with a weak D call TRBD1 (6 bases). V was trimmed by 6 bases and J by 6 bases, leaving 15 bases between them. This CDR3 is built from 14 residues. CDR1 and CDR2 from the germline V gene are SSHAT and FNYEAQ (reference sequence). The CDR3 region has the DNA TGTGCCAGCAGTCCAGACGAGGACAGCAATGAGCAGTTCTTC. Residues: CASSPDEDSNEQFF.

The CDR3 bases are TGTGCCACCAGCAGAGATCCCGGATTTGGGGGAAACATTCAGTACTTC. Translation: CATSRDPGFGGNIQYF. This chain uses TRBV15 with TRBJ2-4; D possibly uses TRBD1 or TRBD2 (5 bases each). The CDR3 is 16 residues long. CDR1 and CDR2 from the germline V gene are LNHNV and YYDKDF (reference sequence). Between the trimmed V and J ends, which lost 0 bases and 6 bases, there was a span of 15 bases.

In its sample, this clonotype was seen once. The CDR3 spells CAWSVGVAGWNSPLHF. DNA of the CDR3: TGTGCCTGGAGTGTAGGGGTTGCGGGGTGGAATTCACCCCTCCACTTT. The genes are TRBV30 and TRBJ1-6; D perhaps matches TRBD1 (5 bases). Trimming removed 0 bases from V and 7 bases from J, with 16 bases in between. In germline, CDR1 is GTSNPN, CDR2 SVGIG (reference sequence). This CDR3 has 16 amino acids.

This chain uses TRBV27 with TRBJ1-5, with D unclear. In germline, CDR1 is MNHEY, CDR2 SMNVEV (reference sequence). Between the trimmed V and J ends, which lost 5 bases and 4 bases, there was a span of 15 bases. This CDR3 has 15 residues. The DNA for the CDR3 is TGTGCCAGCAGTCCATCCGCCTTTCAAAATCAGCCCCAGCATTTT. Amino acid sequence: CASSPSAFQNQPQHF.

CDR3 in amino acids: CSARVHEKLFF. The CDR3 nucleotides read TGCAGTGCTAGAGTTCATGAAAAACTGTTTTTT. The rearrangement joins TRBV20-1 to TRBJ1-4; no definite D call. CDR1 is DFQATT and CDR2 is SNEGSKA in the germline V gene (reference sequence). This CDR3 is 11 amino acids long. V lost 1 base and J lost 6, with 3 bases in between.

Only a few counts were recorded for this clonotype. The chain recombines TRBV9 with TRBJ2-6, with 8 nucleotides matching TRBD1. Losses at the gene ends were 4 bases for V and 5 bases for J; bases not matched to a gene: 8. The CDR3 is 16 residues long. In germline, CDR1 is SGDLS, CDR2 YYNGEE. The CDR3 sequence is CASSPIRDRRANVLTF. The CDR3, as DNA: TGTGCCAGCAGCCCCATCCGGGACAGGAGGGCCAACGTCCTGACTTTC.